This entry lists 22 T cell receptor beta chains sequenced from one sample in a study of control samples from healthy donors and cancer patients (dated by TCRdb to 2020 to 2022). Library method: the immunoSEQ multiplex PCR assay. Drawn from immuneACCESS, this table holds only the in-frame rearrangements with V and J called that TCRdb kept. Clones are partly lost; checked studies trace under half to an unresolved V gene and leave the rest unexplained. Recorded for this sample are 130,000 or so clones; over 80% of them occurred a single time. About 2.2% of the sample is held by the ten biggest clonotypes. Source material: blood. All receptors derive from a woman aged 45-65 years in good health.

The DNA for the CDR3 is TGTGCCAGCATCCGACAGGTCCTACACAATCAGCCCCAGCATTTT. As protein: CASIRQVLHNQPQHF. The V call is TRBV11-3, the J call TRBJ1-5; weak D call: TRBD1 (6 bases). CDR1 and CDR2 (germline): SGHNT, YENEEA. Trimming removed 7 bases at V and 3 bases at J, with 16 bases between. The CDR3 is made up of 15 amino acids.

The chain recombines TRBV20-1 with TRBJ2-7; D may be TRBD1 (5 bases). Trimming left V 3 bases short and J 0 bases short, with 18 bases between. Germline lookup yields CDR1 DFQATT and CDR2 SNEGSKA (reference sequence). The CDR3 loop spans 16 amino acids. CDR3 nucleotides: TGCAGTGCTAGTAGCCCCGGACATCCTAGCTCCTACGAGCAGTACTTC. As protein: CSASSPGHPSSYEQYF.

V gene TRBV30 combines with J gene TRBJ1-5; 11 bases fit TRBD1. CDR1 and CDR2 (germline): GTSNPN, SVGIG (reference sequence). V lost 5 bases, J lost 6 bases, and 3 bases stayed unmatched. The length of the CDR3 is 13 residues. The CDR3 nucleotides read TGTGCCTGGGGGACAGGGGGTCTTCAGCCCCAGCATTTT. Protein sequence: CAWGTGGLQPQHF.

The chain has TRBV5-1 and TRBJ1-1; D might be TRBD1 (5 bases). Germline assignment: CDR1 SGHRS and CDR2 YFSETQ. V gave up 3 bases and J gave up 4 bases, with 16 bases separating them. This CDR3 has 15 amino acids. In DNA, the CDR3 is TGCGCCAGCAGCTCAAACTATAGGGGAGGCACTGAAGCTTTCTTT. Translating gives CASSSNYRGGTEAFF.

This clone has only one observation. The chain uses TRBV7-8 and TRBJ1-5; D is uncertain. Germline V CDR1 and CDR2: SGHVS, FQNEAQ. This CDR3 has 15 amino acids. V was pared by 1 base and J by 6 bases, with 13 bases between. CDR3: CASSLEREFLQPQHF. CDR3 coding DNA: TGTGCCAGCAGCTTAGAAAGGGAATTCCTTCAGCCCCAGCATTTT.

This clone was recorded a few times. This CDR3 is CASSSSSGRGTDTQYF. In DNA, the CDR3 is TGTGCCAGCAGCTCATCTAGCGGGAGGGGGACAGATACGCAGTATTTT. This chain joins TRBV7-8 and TRBJ2-3, with 12 bases fitting TRBD2. Per the germline V gene, CDR1 is SGHVS and CDR2 is FQNEAQ. V gave up 4 bases and J gave up 3 bases; unmatched junction bases: 5. This CDR3 comprises 16 residues.

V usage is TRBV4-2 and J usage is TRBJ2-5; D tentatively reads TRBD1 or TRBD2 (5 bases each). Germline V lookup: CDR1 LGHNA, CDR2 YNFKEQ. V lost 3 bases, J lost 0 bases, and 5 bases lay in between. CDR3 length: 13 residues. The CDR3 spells CASSQGDQETQYF. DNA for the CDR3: TGTGCCAGCAGCCAGGGGGACCAAGAGACCCAGTACTTC.

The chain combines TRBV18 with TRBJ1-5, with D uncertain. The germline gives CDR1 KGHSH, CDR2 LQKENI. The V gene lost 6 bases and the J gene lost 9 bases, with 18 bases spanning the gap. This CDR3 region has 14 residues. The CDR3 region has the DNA TGTGCCAGCTCCCAAGACCGGGTTAGATGGCCCCAGCATTTT. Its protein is CASSQDRVRWPQHF.

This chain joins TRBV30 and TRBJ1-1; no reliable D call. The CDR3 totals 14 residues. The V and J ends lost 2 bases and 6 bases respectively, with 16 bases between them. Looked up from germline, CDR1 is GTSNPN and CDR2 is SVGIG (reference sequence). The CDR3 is CAWSKPVWRPEAFF. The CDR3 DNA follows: TGTGCCTGGAGTAAACCAGTGTGGAGGCCTGAAGCTTTCTTT.

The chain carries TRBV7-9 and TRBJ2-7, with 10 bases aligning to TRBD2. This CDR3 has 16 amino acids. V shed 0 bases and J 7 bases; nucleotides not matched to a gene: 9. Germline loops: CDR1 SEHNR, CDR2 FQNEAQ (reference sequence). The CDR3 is CASSLARLAGVGEQYF. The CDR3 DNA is TGTGCCAGCAGCTTAGCGCGCCTAGCGGGAGTGGGGGAGCAGTACTTC. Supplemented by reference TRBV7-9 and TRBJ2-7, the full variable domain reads DTGVSQNPRHKITKRGQNVTFRCDPISEHNRLYWYRQTLGQGPEFLTYFQNEAQLEKSRLLSDRFSAERPKGSFSTLEIQRTEQGDSAMYLCASSLARLAGVGEQYFGPGTRLTVT.

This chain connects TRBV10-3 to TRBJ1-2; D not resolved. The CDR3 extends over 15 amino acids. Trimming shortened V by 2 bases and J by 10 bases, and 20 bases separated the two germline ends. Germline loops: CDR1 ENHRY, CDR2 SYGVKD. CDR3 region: CAISEPRPGPPHYTF. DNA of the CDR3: TGTGCCATCAGTGAGCCGCGACCCGGACCTCCCCACTACACCTTC.

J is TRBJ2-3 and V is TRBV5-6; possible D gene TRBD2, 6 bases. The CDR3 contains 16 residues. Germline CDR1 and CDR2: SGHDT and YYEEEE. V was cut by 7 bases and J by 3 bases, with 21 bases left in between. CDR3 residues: CASQWGEWMATDTQYF. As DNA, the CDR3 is TGTGCCAGCCAATGGGGGGAATGGATGGCTACAGATACGCAGTATTTT.

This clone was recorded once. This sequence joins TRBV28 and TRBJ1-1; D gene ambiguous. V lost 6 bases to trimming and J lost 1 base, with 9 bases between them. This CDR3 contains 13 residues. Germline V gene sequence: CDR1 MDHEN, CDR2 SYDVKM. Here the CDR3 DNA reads TGTGCCAGCAGATCCCCAGCGAACACTGAAGCTTTCTTT. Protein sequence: CASRSPANTEAFF.

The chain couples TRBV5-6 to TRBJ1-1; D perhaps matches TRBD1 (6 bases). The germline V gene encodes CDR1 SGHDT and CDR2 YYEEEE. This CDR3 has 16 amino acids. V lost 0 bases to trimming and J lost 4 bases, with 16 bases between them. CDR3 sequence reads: CASSLGLGALSTEAFF. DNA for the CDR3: TGTGCCAGCAGCTTGGGTCTGGGGGCGCTTAGCACTGAAGCTTTCTTT.

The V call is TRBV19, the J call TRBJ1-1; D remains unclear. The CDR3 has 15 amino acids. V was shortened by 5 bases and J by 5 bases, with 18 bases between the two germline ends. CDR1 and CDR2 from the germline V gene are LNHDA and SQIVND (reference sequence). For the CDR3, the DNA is TGTGCCAGTAGTGCTCTAGGGCCCGGACGGACTGAAGCTTTCTTT. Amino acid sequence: CASSALGPGRTEAFF.

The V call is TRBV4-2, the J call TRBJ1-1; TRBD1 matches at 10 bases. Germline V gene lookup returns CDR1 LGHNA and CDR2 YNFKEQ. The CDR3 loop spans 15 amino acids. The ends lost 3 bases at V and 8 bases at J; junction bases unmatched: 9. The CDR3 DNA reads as TGTGCCAGCAGCCAGCTTCTGGGACAGGGGAAGGAAGCTTTCTTT. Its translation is CASSQLLGQGKEAFF.

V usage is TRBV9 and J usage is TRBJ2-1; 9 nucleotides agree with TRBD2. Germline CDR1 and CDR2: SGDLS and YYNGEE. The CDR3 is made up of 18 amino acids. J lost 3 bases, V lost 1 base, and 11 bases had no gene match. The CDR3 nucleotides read TGTGCCAGCAGCGTATGGGCGGGGGGGCATAGTCTCTACAATGAGCAGTTCTTC. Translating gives CASSVWAGGHSLYNEQFF.

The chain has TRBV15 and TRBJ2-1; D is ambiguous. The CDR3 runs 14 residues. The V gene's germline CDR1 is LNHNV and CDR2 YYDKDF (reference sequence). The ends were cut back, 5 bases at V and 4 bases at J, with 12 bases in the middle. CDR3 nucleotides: TGTGCCACCAGCGTGTTGTCCCGATACAATGAGCAGTTCTTC. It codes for CATSVLSRYNEQFF.

CDR3 DNA sequence: TGTGCCAGCGGAATAGCGGGTAGAGGCACAGATACGCAGTATTTT. Its protein product is CASGIAGRGTDTQYF. The V and J genes are TRBV27 and TRBJ2-3, with 7 positions matching TRBD2. The junction had 9 bases not matched to a gene; V was cut back by 8 bases and J by 1 base. The CDR3 extends over 15 amino acids. Germline V CDR1 and CDR2: MNHEY, SMNVEV (reference sequence).

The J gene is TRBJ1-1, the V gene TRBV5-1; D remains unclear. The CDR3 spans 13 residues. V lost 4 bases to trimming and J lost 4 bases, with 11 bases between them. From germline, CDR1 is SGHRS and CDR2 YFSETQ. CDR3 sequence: CASSQDGPTEAFF. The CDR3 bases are TGCGCCAGCAGCCAGGACGGACCCACTGAAGCTTTCTTT. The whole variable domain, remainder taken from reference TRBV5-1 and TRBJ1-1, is KAGVTQTPRYLIKTRGQQVTLSCSPISGHRSVSWYQQTPGQGLQFLFEYFSETQRNKGNFPGRFSGRQFSNSRSEMNVSTLELGDSALYLCASSQDGPTEAFFGQGTRLTVV.

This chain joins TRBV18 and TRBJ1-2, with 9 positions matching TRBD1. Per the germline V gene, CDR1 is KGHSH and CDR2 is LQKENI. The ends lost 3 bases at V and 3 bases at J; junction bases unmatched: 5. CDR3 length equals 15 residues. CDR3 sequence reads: CASSPTGGGYYGYTF. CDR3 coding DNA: TGTGCCAGCTCACCGACAGGGGGGGGATACTATGGCTACACCTTC.

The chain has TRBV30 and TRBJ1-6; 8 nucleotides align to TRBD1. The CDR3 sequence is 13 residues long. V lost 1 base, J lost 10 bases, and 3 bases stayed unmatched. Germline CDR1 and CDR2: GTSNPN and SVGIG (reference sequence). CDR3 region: CAWSGTGQSPLHF. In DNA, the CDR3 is TGTGCCTGGAGTGGGACAGGGCAATCACCCCTCCACTTT.